This T cell receptor beta chain was sequenced for a study of blood T cell repertoires in COVID-19. The CDR3 length is 13 residues. The germline V gene has CDR1 MNHEY and CDR2 SVGAGI. The junction had 6 bases not matched to a gene; V was cut back by 4 bases and J by 7 bases. In the study's own analysis: Reference gene primer amplification gave nucleated cell count estimates. Assay: immunoSEQ multiplex PCR; the TCRdb copy retains only in-frame clones and omits some. D and trimming come from the DNA, and the V and J calls and clone size come from that table. The repertoire includes more than 120,000 clones, about 87% of them detected once, and over 0.75% sits in the top ten.

This receptor was taken from a woman between 50 and 59 years old with acute or convalescent COVID-19. Material: peripheral blood. The V gene is TRBV6-5, the J gene TRBJ1-2, with 7 bases lining up with TRBD1. CDR3 region: CASSSDRAGGYTF. The CDR3 DNA reads TGTGCCAGCAGTTCAGACAGGGCAGGTGGCTACACCTTC.